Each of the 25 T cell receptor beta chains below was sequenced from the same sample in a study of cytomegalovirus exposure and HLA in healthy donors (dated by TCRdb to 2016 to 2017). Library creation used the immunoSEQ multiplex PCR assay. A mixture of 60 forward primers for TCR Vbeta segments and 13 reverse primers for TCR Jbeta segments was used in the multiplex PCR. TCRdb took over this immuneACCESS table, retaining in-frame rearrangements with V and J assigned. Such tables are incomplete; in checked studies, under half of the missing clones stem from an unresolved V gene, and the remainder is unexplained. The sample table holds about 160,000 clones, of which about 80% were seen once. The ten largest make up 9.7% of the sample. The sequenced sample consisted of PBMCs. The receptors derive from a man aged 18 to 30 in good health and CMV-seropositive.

CDR3 residues: CASSSGGSNQPQHF. The CDR3 DNA follows: TGTGCCAGCAGCTCGGGAGGAAGCAATCAGCCCCAGCATTTT. The genes are TRBV7-2 and TRBJ1-5; D not resolved. Per germline, CDR1 SGHTA and CDR2 FQGNSA. There are 14 residues in the CDR3. Trimming pared 4 bases from V and 1 base from J, leaving 8 bases between. Supplemented by reference TRBV7-2 and TRBJ1-5, the full variable domain reads GAGVSQSPSNKVTEKGKDVELRCDPISGHTALYWYRQSLGQGLEFLIYFQGNSAPDKSGLPSDRFSAERTGGSVSTLTIQRTQQEDSAVYLCASSSGGSNQPQHFGDGTRLSIL.

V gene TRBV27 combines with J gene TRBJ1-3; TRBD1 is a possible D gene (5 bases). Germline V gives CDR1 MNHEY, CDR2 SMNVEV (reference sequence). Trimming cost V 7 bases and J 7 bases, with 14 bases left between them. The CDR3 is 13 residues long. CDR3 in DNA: TGTGCCAGCACCGCGGGACTGGGGAACACCATATATTTT. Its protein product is CASTAGLGNTIYF.

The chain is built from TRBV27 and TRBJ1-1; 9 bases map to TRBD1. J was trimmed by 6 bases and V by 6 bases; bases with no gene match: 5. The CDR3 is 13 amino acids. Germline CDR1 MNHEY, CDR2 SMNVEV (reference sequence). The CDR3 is CASSWDRVSEAFF. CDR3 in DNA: TGTGCCAGCAGCTGGGACAGGGTCTCTGAAGCTTTCTTT.

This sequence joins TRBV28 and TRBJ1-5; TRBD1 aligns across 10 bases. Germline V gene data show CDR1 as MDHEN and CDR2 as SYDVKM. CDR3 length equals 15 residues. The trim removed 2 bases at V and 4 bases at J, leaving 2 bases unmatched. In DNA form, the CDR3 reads TGTGCCAGCAGTTTACCGGGACAGGGGAATCAGCCCCAGCATTTT. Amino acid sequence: CASSLPGQGNQPQHF.

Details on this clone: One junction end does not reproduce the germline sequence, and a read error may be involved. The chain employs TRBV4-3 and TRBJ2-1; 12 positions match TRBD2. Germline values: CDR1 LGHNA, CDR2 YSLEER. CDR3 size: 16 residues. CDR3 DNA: TGCGCCAGCGGCCAAGGGACTAGCGGGCACGACAATGAGCAGTTCTTC. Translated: CASGQGTSGHDNEQFF.

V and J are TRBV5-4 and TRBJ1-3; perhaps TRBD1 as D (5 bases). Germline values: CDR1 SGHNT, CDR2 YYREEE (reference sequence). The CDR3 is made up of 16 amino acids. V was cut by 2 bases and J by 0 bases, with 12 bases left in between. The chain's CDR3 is CASSFAGPSSGNTIYF. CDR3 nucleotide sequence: TGTGCCAGCAGCTTCGCAGGGCCTAGCTCTGGAAACACCATATATTTT.

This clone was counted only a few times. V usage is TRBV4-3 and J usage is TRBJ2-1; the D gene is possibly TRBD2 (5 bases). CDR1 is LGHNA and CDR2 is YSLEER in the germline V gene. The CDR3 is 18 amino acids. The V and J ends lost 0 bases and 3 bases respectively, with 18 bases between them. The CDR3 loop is CASSQDRVGGRLYNEQFF. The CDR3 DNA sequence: TGCGCCAGCAGCCAAGATAGGGTCGGAGGCCGACTCTACAATGAGCAGTTCTTC.

CDR3 in amino acids: CASSSSEGAMGNTIYF. In nucleotides, the CDR3 is TGTGCCAGCAGCTCGTCGGAGGGGGCGATGGGAAACACCATATATTTT. This chain connects TRBV7-6 to TRBJ1-3, with 7 nucleotides matching TRBD1. Germline CDR1 is SGHVS and CDR2 is FNYEAQ. The junction had 10 bases not matched to a gene; V was cut back by 4 bases and J by 4 bases. The CDR3 length is 16 residues.

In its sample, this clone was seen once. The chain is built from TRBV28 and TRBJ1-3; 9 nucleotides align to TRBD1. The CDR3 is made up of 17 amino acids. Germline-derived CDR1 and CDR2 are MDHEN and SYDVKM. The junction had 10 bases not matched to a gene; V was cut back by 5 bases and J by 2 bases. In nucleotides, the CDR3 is TGTGCCAGCAGTCTGAGAGATGGGACAGGGCCTGGAAACACCATATATTTT. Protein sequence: CASSLRDGTGPGNTIYF.

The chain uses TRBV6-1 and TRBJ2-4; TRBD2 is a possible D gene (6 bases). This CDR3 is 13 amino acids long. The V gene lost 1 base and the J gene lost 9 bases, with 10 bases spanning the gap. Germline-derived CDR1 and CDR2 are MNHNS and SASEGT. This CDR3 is CASSEGLTSIQYF. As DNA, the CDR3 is TGTGCCAGCAGTGAAGGCCTGACTAGCATTCAGTACTTC.

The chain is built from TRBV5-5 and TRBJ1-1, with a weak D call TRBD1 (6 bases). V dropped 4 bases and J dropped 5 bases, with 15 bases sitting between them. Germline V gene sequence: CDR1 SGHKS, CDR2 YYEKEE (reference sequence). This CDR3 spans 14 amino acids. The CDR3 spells CASSLLQGNTEAFF. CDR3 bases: TGTGCCAGCAGCCTACTACAGGGAAATACTGAAGCTTTCTTT. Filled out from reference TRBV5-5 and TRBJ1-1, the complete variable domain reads DAGVTQSPTHLIKTRGQQVTLRCSPISGHKSVSWYQQVLGQGPQFIFQYYEKEERGRGNFPDRFSARQFPNYSSELNVNALLLGDSALYLCASSLLQGNTEAFFGQGTRLTVV.

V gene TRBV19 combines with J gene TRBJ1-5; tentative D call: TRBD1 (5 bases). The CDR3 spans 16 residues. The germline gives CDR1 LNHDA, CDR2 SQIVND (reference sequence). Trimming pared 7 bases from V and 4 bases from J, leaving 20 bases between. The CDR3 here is CASTETPQGRNQPQHF. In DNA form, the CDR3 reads TGTGCCAGTACAGAGACCCCTCAGGGAAGGAATCAGCCCCAGCATTTT.

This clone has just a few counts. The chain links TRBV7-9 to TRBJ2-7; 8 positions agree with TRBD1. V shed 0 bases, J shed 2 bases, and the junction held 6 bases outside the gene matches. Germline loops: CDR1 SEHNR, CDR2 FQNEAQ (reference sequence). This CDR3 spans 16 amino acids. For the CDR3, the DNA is TGTGCCAGCAGCTTAGCATACGGGACAGGTACCTACGAGCAGTACTTC. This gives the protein CASSLAYGTGTYEQYF.

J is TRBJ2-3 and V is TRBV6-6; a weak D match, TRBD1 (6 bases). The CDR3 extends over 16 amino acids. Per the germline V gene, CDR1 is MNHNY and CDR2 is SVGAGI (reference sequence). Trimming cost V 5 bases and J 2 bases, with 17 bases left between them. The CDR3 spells CASSTGVGASTDTQYF. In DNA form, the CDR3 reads TGTGCCAGCAGTACCGGAGTGGGGGCGTCCACAGATACGCAGTATTTT.

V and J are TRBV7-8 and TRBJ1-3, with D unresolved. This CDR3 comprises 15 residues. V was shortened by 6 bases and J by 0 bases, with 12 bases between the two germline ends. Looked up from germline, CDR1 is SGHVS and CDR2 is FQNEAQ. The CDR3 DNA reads TGTGCCAGCAGTCTGTCGTCTTTCTCTGGAAACACCATATATTTT. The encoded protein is CASSLSSFSGNTIYF.

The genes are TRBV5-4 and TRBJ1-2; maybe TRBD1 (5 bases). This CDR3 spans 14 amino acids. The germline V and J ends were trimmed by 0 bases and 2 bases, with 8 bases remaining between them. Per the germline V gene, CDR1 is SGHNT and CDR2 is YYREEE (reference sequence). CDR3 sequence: CASSLGGGNYGYTF. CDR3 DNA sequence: TGTGCCAGCAGCTTGGGGGGGGGAAACTATGGCTACACCTTC.

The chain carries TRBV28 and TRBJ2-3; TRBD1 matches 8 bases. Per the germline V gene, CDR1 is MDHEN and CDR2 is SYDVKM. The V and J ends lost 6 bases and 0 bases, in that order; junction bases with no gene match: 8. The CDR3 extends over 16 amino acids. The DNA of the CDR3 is TGTGCCAGCAGCTCGACAGGGGCTTCTAGCACAGATACGCAGTATTTT. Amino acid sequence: CASSSTGASSTDTQYF.

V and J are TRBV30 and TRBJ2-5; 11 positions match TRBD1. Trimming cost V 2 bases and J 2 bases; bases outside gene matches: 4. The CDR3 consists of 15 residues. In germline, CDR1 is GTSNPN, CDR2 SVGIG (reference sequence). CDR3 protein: CAWSHGQGAQETQYF. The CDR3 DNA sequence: TGTGCCTGGAGTCATGGACAGGGGGCACAAGAGACCCAGTACTTC.

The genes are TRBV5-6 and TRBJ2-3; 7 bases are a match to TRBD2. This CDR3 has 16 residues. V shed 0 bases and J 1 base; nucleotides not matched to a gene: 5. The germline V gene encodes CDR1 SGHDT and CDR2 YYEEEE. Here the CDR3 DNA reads TGTGCCAGCAGCTTGGCCGGACTAGTAGGCACAGATACGCAGTATTTT. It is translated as CASSLAGLVGTDTQYF. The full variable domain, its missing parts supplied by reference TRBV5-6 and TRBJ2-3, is DAGVTQSPTHLIKTRGQQVTLRCSPKSGHDTVSWYQQALGQGPQFIFQYYEEEERQRGNFPDRFSGHQFPNYSSELNVNALLLGDSALYLCASSLAGLVGTDTQYFGPGTRLTVL.

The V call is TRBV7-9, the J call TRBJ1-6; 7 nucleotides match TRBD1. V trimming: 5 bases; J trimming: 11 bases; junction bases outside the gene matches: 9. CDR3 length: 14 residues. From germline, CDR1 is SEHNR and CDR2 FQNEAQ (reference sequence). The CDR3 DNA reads TGTGCCAGCAGCCTTACAGGGGACAAGACACCCCTCCACTTT. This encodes CASSLTGDKTPLHF.

CDR3 sequence reads: CASKQTGRTEAFF. CDR3 nucleotides: TGTGCCAGCAAACAGACAGGGAGGACTGAAGCTTTCTTT. V and J are TRBV2 and TRBJ1-1; TRBD1 aligns across 7 bases. After removal of 7 bases from V and 5 bases from J, the junction contained 7 bases not matched to a gene. CDR1 and CDR2 from the germline V gene are SNHLY and FYNNEI. This CDR3 is built from 13 residues.

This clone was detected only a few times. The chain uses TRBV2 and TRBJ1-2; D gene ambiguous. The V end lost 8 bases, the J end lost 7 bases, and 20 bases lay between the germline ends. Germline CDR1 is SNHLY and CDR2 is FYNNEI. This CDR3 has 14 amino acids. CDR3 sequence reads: CASQPSWVEGGYTF. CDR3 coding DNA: TGTGCCAGCCAGCCGAGCTGGGTGGAGGGTGGCTACACCTTC.

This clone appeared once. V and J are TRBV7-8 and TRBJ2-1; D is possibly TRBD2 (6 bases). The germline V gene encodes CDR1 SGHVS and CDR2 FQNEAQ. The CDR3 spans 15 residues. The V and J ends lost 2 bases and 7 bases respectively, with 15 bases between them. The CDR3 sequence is CASSLRAGWGNEQFF. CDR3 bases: TGTGCCAGCAGCTTAAGGGCGGGGTGGGGGAATGAGCAGTTCTTC. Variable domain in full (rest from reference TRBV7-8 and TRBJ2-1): GAGVSQSPRYKVAKRGQDVALRCDPISGHVSLFWYQQALGQGPEFLTYFQNEAQLDKSGLPSDRFFAERPEGSVSTLKIQRTQQEDSAVYLCASSLRAGWGNEQFFGPGTRLTVL.

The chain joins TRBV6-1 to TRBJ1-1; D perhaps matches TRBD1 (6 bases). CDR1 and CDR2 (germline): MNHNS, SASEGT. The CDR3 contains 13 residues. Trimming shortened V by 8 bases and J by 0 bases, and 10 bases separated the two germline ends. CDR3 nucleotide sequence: TGTGCCAGCCAGGGGAAAATGAACACTGAAGCTTTCTTT. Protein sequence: CASQGKMNTEAFF.

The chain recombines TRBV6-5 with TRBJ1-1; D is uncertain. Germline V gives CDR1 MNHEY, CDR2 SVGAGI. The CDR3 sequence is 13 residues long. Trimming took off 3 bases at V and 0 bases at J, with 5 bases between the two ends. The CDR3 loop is CASSYEMNTEAFF. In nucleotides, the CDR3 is TGTGCCAGCAGTTATGAGATGAACACTGAAGCTTTCTTT.